The entry that follows covers one T cell receptor beta chain sequence. Its antigen is unidentified. These data originate in a study of beta chain features in type 1 diabetes. Sorted populations were all over 98% pure. The investigators reverse transcribed all of the isolated RNA, so they sequenced expressed TCRB transcripts. An average of roughly 4 million reads was obtained for naive, central memory and regulatory T cell samples. Profiled with immunoSEQ multiplex PCR; TCRdb holds only in-frame clones, not every one. The repertoire holds 500,000 to 850,000 clones, with around 15% as singletons. Study outcomes and limitations: Sequencing the cDNA could make cells with high TCR expression show up more than they should. Any role of HLA type in TCRB rearrangement remained unresolved here. Among all four CD4+ subsets, Type 1 diabetes patients had TCRB CDR3s that were moderately but significantly shorter.

The CDR3 is made up of 11 amino acids. Germline-derived CDR1 and CDR2 are SEHNR and FQNEAQ (reference sequence). V shed 3 bases and J shed 14 bases, with 11 bases lying between them. The chain is built from TRBV7-9 and TRBJ2-1, with D perhaps TRBD2 (5 bases). The receptor's source is a man aged 18 to 29 with type 1 diabetes. The sample taken for sequencing was naive CD4+ T cells from blood. The CDR3 DNA reads as TGTGCCAGCAGCTTCGACTATCTTAAGTTCTTC. Translated, it gives CASSFDYLKFF.